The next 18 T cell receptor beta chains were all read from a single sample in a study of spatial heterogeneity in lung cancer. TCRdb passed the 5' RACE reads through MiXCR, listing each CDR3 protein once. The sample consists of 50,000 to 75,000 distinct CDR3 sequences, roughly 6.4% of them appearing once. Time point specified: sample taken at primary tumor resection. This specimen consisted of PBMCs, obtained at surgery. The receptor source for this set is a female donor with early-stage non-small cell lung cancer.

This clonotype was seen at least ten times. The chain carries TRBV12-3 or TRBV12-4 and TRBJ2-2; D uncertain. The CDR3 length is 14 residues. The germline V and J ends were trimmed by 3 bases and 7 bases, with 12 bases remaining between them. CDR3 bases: TGTGCCAGCAGTTTCGGACGGCTCGGCGGGGAGCTGTTTTTT. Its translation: CASSFGRLGGELFF.

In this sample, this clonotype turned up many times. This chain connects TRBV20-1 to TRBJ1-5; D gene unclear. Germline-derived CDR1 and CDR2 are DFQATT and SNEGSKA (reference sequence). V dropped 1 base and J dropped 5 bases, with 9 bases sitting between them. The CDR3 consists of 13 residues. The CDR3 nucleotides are TGCAGTGCTAGAGGCGCCCCTGATCAGCCCCAGCATTTT. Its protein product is CSARGAPDQPQHF.

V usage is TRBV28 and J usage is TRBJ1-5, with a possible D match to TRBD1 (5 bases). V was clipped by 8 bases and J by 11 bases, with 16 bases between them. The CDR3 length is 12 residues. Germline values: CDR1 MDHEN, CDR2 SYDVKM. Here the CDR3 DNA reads TGTGCCAGCGGACTCCAAGCGGGGGCCCAGCATTTT. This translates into CASGLQAGAQHF. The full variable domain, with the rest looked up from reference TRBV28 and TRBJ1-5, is DVKVTQSSRYLVKRTGEKVFLECVQDMDHENMFWYRQDPGLGLRLIYFSYDVKMKEKGDIPEGYSVSREKKERFSLILESASTNQTSMYLCASGLQAGAQHFGDGTRLSIL.

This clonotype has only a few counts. Here the CDR3 DNA reads TGTGCCCATTTTTGGACAGGGGGAAGCACCGGGGAGCTGTTTTTT. Translating it yields CAHFWTGGSTGELFF. The chain links TRBV6-6 to TRBJ2-2; 10 bases match TRBD1. Germline lookup yields CDR1 MNHNY and CDR2 SVGAGI (reference sequence). This CDR3 is built from 15 residues. V was pared by 11 bases and J by 4 bases, with 10 bases of the junction left unmatched.

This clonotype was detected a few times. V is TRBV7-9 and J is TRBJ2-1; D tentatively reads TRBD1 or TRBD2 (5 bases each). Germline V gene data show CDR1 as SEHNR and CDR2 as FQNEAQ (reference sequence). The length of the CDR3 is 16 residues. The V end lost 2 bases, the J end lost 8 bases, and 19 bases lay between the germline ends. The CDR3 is CASSLFRDLHLDEQFF. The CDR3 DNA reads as TGTGCCAGCAGCTTATTTCGGGACCTCCATTTAGATGAGCAGTTCTTC.

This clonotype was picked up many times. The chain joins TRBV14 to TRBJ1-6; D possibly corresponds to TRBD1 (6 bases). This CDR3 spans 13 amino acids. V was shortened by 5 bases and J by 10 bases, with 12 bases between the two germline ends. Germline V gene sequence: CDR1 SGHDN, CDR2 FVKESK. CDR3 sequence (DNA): TGTGCCAGCAGCGGGGGCACGAGATCACCCCTCCACTTT. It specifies CASSGGTRSPLHF. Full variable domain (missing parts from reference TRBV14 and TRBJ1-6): EAGVTQFPSHSVIEKGQTVTLRCDPISGHDNLYWYRRVMGKEIKFLLHFVKESKQDESGMPNNRFLAERTGGTYSTLKVQPAELEDSGVYFCASSGGTRSPLHFGNGTRLTVT.

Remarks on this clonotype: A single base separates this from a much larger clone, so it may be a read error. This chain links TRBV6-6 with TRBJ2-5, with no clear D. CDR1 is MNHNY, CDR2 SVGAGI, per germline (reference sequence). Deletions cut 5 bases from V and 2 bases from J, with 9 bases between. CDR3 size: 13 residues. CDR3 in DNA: TGTGCCAGCAGTCACATCTTACAAGAGACCCAGTACTTC. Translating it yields CASSHILQETQYF.

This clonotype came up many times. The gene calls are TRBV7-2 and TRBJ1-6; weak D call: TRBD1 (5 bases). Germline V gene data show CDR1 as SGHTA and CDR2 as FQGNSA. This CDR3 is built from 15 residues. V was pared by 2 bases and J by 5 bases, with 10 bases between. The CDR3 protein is CASSLRGRDNSPLHF. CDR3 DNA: TGTGCCAGCAGCTTAAGGGGCAGGGATAATTCACCCCTCCACTTT.

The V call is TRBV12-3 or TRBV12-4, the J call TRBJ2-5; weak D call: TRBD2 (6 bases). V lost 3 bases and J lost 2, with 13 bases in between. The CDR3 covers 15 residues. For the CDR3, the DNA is TGTGCCAGCAGTTTCGGCCGCGGGGCTCAAGAGACCCAGTACTTC. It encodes CASSFGRGAQETQYF.

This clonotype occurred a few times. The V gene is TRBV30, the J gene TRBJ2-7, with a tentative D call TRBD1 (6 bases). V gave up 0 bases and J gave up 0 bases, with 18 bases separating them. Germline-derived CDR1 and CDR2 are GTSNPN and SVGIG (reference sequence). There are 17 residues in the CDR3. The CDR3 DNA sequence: TGTGCCTGGAGTGTAATCCTCAACAGGGACCCCTCCTACGAGCAGTACGTC. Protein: CAWSVILNRDPSYEQYV.

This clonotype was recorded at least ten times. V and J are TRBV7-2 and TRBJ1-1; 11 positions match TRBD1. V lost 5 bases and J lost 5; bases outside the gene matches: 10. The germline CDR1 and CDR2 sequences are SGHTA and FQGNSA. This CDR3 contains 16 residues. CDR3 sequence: CASSPLGQGARTEAFF. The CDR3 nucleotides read TGTGCCAGCAGCCCCCTTGGACAGGGGGCGCGAACTGAAGCTTTCTTT.

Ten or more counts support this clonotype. CDR3 coding DNA: TGTGCCAGCAGTTACTCCCAAGTAATTGTTTCGACAGGGACCTACGAGCAGTACTTC. Residues: CASSYSQVIVSTGTYEQYF. The V call is TRBV6-6, the J call TRBJ2-7; TRBD1 agrees at 7 bases. The CDR3 runs 19 residues. CDR1 is MNHNY and CDR2 is SVGAGI in the germline V gene (reference sequence). V lost 0 bases to trimming and J lost 2 bases; unmatched junction nucleotides: 16.

The CDR3 DNA reads TGCGCCAGCAGCCTACACTCACCCGCCGGACAGGGTGCGAGCAATGAGCAGTTCTTC. Translation gives CASSLHSPAGQGASNEQFF. The genes are TRBV5-1 and TRBJ2-1; TRBD1 matches 8 bases. The CDR3 totals 19 residues. V shed 4 bases and J 6 bases; nucleotides not matched to a gene: 21. Germline V gene data show CDR1 as SGHRS and CDR2 as YFSETQ.

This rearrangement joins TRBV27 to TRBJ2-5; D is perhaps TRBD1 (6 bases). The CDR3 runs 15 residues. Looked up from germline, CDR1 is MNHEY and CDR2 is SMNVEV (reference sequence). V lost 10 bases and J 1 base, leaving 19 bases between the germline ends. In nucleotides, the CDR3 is TGTGCCACCAGGGGTCTGGACGGAACCCAAGAGACCCAGTACTTC. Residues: CATRGLDGTQETQYF.

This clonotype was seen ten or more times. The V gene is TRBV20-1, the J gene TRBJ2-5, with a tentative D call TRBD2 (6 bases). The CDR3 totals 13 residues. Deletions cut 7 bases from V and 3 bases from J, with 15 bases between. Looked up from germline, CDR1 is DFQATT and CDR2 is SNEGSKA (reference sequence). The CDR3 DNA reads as TGCAGTGTTAAGATCGGGGGAGAAGAGACCCAGTACTTC. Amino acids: CSVKIGGEETQYF.

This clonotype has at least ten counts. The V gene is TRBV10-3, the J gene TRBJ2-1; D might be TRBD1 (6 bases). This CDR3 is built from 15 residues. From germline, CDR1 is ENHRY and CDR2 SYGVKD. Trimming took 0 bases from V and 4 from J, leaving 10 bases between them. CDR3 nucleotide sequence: TGTGCCATCAGTGAGTCCCGGACAGCGTACAATGAGCAGTTCTTC. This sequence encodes CAISESRTAYNEQFF.

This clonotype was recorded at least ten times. In DNA form, the CDR3 reads TGCGCCAGCAGCTTGGTGGGGGCTAATAATGAGCAGTTCTTC. Translation gives CASSLVGANNEQFF. The chain links TRBV5-1 to TRBJ2-1, with D perhaps matching TRBD1 (6 bases). Trimming pared 0 bases from V and 7 bases from J, leaving 11 bases between. The CDR3 is 14 residues long. Germline values: CDR1 SGHRS, CDR2 YFSETQ. Full variable domain (remainder filled in from reference TRBV5-1 and TRBJ2-1): KAGVTQTPRYLIKTRGQQVTLSCSPISGHRSVSWYQQTPGQGLQFLFEYFSETQRNKGNFPGRFSGRQFSNSRSEMNVSTLELGDSALYLCASSLVGANNEQFFGPGTRLTVL.

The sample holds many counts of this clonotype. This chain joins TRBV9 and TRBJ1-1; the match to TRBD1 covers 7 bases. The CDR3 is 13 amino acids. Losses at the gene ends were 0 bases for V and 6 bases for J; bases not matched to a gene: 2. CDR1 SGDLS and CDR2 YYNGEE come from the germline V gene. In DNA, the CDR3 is TGTGCCAGCAGCGTAGGGGGGACAGCTGAAGCTTTCTTT. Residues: CASSVGGTAEAFF.